Each of the 23 T cell receptor beta chains below was sequenced from the same sample in a study of shared clonotypes between healthy human individuals. The table came from immunoSEQ multiplex PCR; TCRdb's copy has only in-frame clones and leaves some out. Here the sample spans around 2.5 million clones, 80% to 95% being singletons. Sequenced: naive CD4+ T cells from PBMCs. Described subset: CD45RA+ positively selected. Every receptor here comes from a man aged 18-30 years in good health. Some clones in this sample may be carry-over from other donors' samples.

The chain links TRBV2 to TRBJ2-5; D may correspond to TRBD1 or TRBD2 (6 bases each). Trimming shortened V by 1 base and J by 5 bases, and 20 bases separated the two germline ends. The CDR3 loop spans 17 amino acids. Germline values: CDR1 SNHLY, CDR2 FYNNEI. CDR3 protein: CASSEGLTGAPGETQYF. CDR3 DNA: TGTGCCAGCAGTGAAGGGTTGACGGGGGCGCCGGGGGAGACCCAGTACTTC.

This sequence joins TRBV10-1 and TRBJ2-2; tentative D call: TRBD2 (6 bases). Germline V gene sequence: CDR1 WNHNN, CDR2 SYGVQD (reference sequence). Trimming left V 6 bases short and J 4 bases short, with 12 bases between. This CDR3 has 14 amino acids. The CDR3 sequence: CASRDSGGTGELFF. In nucleotides, the CDR3 is TGCGCCAGCAGGGACTCCGGGGGCACCGGGGAGCTGTTTTTT.

This chain connects TRBV7-9 to TRBJ2-3, with D possibly TRBD1 on 6 matching bases. CDR1 and CDR2 (germline): SEHNR, FQNEAQ (reference sequence). V shed 3 bases and J shed 5 bases, with 9 bases lying between them. This CDR3 is 13 amino acids long. Here the CDR3 reads CASSFTGIDTQYF. The CDR3 DNA sequence: TGTGCCAGCAGCTTCACAGGGATAGATACGCAGTATTTT.

This rearrangement joins TRBV27 to TRBJ2-7, with D perhaps TRBD1 (6 bases). The ends were cut back, 5 bases at V and 0 bases at J, with 17 bases in the middle. This CDR3 region has 16 residues. Germline CDR1 is MNHEY and CDR2 is SMNVEV (reference sequence). DNA of the CDR3: TGTGCCAGCAGTGCCTACAGGGATTCAACCTCCTACGAGCAGTACTTC. Residues: CASSAYRDSTSYEQYF.

This chain joins TRBV2 and TRBJ1-1; the D gene is possibly TRBD1 (6 bases). V lost 5 bases to trimming and J lost 4 bases, with 14 bases between them. CDR1 is SNHLY, CDR2 FYNNEI, per germline. CDR3 length: 14 amino acids. As DNA, the CDR3 is TGTGCCAGCAGTTGGGGGCGGGGGAGCACTGAAGCTTTCTTT. This codes for CASSWGRGSTEAFF.

The rearrangement links TRBV21-1 to TRBJ2-1. TRBV21-1 has pseudogene status. The CDR3 sequence is 14 residues long. The CDR3 DNA is TGTGCCAGCAGCAAAGAGTCTGGGGGCAATGAGCAGTTCTTC. It is translated as CASSKESGGNEQFF.

The rearrangement joins TRBV6-6 to TRBJ2-3; D possibly corresponds to TRBD1 (6 bases). The CDR3 runs 15 residues. With 7 bases removed from V and 2 bases from J, the gap between germline ends came to 16 bases. Germline V lookup: CDR1 MNHNY, CDR2 SVGAGI (reference sequence). The CDR3 spells CASNSDSHYTDTQYF. The CDR3 coding sequence is TGTGCCAGCAACTCGGACAGTCATTACACAGATACGCAGTATTTT.

The V gene is TRBV15, the J gene TRBJ1-4, with 8 nucleotides matching TRBD1. Germline assignment: CDR1 LNHNV and CDR2 YYDKDF (reference sequence). CDR3 length: 17 residues. Losses at the gene ends were 1 base for V and 5 bases for J; bases not matched to a gene: 9. The CDR3 protein is CATSRGTGLGQNEKLFF. Here the CDR3 DNA reads TGTGCCACCAGCAGAGGGACAGGGCTCGGTCAGAATGAAAAACTGTTTTTT.

This clone appeared once. The rearrangement joins TRBV28 to TRBJ1-1; 8 bases line up with TRBD1. Germline CDR1 is MDHEN and CDR2 is SYDVKM. The CDR3 is 16 amino acids. V gave up 3 bases and J gave up 3 bases; unmatched junction bases: 9. CDR3 DNA: TGTGCCAGCAGTTTCCATCCACAGGGGGAAGACACTGAAGCTTTCTTT. Translation gives CASSFHPQGEDTEAFF.

This clone was counted a single time. The chain links TRBV5-8 to TRBJ2-6, with 8 bases aligning to TRBD1. V was clipped by 8 bases and J by 0 bases; unmatched bases: 7. This CDR3 is built from 16 residues. CDR1 is SGHTS and CDR2 is YDEGEE in the germline V gene. CDR3 protein: CASWRTGSSGANVLTF. The CDR3 bases are TGTGCCAGTTGGAGGACAGGGAGCTCTGGGGCCAACGTCCTGACTTTC.

This sequence joins TRBV7-3 and TRBJ1-6, with D possibly matching TRBD1 (5 bases). V lost 2 bases, J lost 7 bases, and 15 bases lay in between. The CDR3 is 16 residues long. CDR1 is SGHTA and CDR2 is FQGTGA in the germline V gene. The DNA of the CDR3 is TGTGCCAGCAGCTTAGCAGGGCGAGAGGCCAATTCACCCCTCCACTTT. This sequence encodes CASSLAGREANSPLHF.

The chain is built from TRBV5-4 and TRBJ2-7, with TRBD2 identical over 7 bases. The CDR3 extends over 16 amino acids. Germline V gene sequence: CDR1 SGHNT, CDR2 YYREEE (reference sequence). V was clipped by 0 bases and J by 1 base; unmatched bases: 7. The DNA for the CDR3 is TGTGCCAGCAGCTTGGTGTCGGCGGGAGAGTCCTACGAGCAGTACTTC. The encoded protein is CASSLVSAGESYEQYF.

The J gene is TRBJ1-5, the V gene TRBV14; no reliable D call. This CDR3 contains 14 residues. V lost 2 bases and J 4 bases, leaving 9 bases between the germline ends. Germline V gives CDR1 SGHDN, CDR2 FVKESK. In DNA, the CDR3 is TGTGCCAGCAGCCAAACGCACGGGAATCAGCCCCAGCATTTT. Translating it yields CASSQTHGNQPQHF.

The rearrangement uses TRBV20-1 and TRBJ2-5, with D hard to call. The end of the DNA fits TRBJ2-7 better, so the J call may be wrong. CDR3 length: 11 residues. Germline V gene data show CDR1 as DFQATT and CDR2 as SNEGSKA (reference sequence). This CDR3 reads CSAPLGHEQYF. The CDR3 DNA reads as TGCAGTGCTCCACTGGGCCACGAGCAGTACTTC.

The J gene is TRBJ2-2, the V gene TRBV7-7, with TRBD1 identical over 7 bases. The CDR3 extends over 15 amino acids. The junction had 7 bases not matched to a gene; V was cut back by 4 bases and J by 5 bases. In germline, CDR1 is SSHAT, CDR2 FNYEAQ (reference sequence). The CDR3 here is CASSSRQGVTGELFF. The CDR3 DNA sequence: TGTGCCAGCAGCTCCCGTCAGGGGGTTACCGGGGAGCTGTTTTTT.

Details on this clone: The same CDR3 can be traced to other DNA sequences in this sample. This rearrangement joins TRBV28 to TRBJ1-2; D unclear. Germline CDR1 and CDR2: MDHEN and SYDVKM. Between the trimmed V and J ends, which lost 6 bases and 4 bases, there was a span of 9 bases. The CDR3 consists of 12 residues. In nucleotides, the CDR3 is TGTGCCAGCAGGAACCGACTCTATGGCTACACCTTC. It yields the protein CASRNRLYGYTF.

In regard to this clone: The same CDR3 arises from other DNA sequences in this sample as well. The genes are TRBV7-2 and TRBJ2-7; 11 bases are shared with TRBD2. Germline V gene data show CDR1 as SGHTA and CDR2 as FQGNSA. Trimming took 1 base from V and 3 from J; bases not matched to a gene: 2. The CDR3 length is 15 residues. DNA of the CDR3: TGTGCCAGCAGCTTAGTTACTAGCGGGAGCTACGAGCAGTACTTC. It yields the protein CASSLVTSGSYEQYF.

Only a few counts were recorded for this clone. The chain combines TRBV6-6 with TRBJ1-1; D is uncertain. The CDR3 sequence is 12 residues long. Trimming removed 10 bases at V and 5 bases at J, with 14 bases between. The V gene's germline CDR1 is MNHNY and CDR2 SVGAGI (reference sequence). The CDR3 sequence: CATTERVTEAFF. The CDR3 DNA is TGTGCCACAACAGAAAGGGTTACTGAAGCTTTCTTT.

This chain links TRBV18 with TRBJ1-5, with a weak D call TRBD1 (6 bases). The CDR3 runs 14 residues. The V gene lost 4 bases and the J gene lost 9 bases, with 16 bases spanning the gap. Germline V gene data show CDR1 as KGHSH and CDR2 as LQKENI. The chain's CDR3 is CASSQYQQGWPQHF. CDR3 nucleotide sequence: TGTGCCAGCTCACAGTACCAACAGGGATGGCCCCAGCATTTT.

On this clone: At the DNA level, this CDR3 is encoded by other sequences in the same sample as well. The chain joins TRBV9 to TRBJ2-3; TRBD2 aligns across 9 bases. The ends lost 2 bases at V and 4 bases at J; junction bases unmatched: 5. The CDR3 is 15 amino acids. CDR1 and CDR2 (germline): SGDLS, YYNGEE. The CDR3 DNA is TGTGCCAGCAGCGTGTTAGCGGGAGTAGCAGATACGCAGTATTTT. Translating it yields CASSVLAGVADTQYF.

V is TRBV28 and J is TRBJ1-5; no firm D call. V was pared by 3 bases and J by 0 bases, with 9 bases between. Germline CDR1 reads MDHEN; CDR2 reads SYDVKM. The CDR3 has 15 amino acids. The CDR3 region is CASSLVTFSNQPQHF. For the CDR3, the DNA is TGTGCCAGCAGTTTGGTGACTTTTAGCAATCAGCCCCAGCATTTT.

This clone has only one observation. The rearrangement links TRBV2 to TRBJ2-2; D remains unclear. The V gene's germline CDR1 is SNHLY and CDR2 FYNNEI. CDR3 length: 13 amino acids. V shed 8 bases and J shed 3 bases, with 10 bases lying between them. CDR3 DNA sequence: TGTGCCAGCGCCCCGATTGACACCGGGGAGCTGTTTTTT. Amino acids: CASAPIDTGELFF.

V gene TRBV4-1 combines with J gene TRBJ2-7, with 12 bases lining up with TRBD2. Germline V gives CDR1 MGHRA, CDR2 YSYEKL. The CDR3 totals 18 residues. The ends lost 4 bases at V and 2 bases at J; junction bases unmatched: 12. The CDR3 nucleotides read TGCGCCAGCAGCCCCAGAGGGACTAGCGGGTTCCCGCCCTACGAGCAGTACTTC. As protein: CASSPRGTSGFPPYEQYF.